The clone carrying this T cell receptor (beta chain) occurred a few times. This sample is drawn from a study of identical twins. TCRdb re-derived calls from the 5' RACE reads in MiXCR, one entry per CDR3 protein. The table has a few hundred thousand distinct CDR3 sequences, around a tenth seen once. The CDR3 runs to 14 residues. The V gene lost 7 bases and the J gene lost 4 bases, with 16 bases spanning the gap. The germline CDR1 and CDR2 sequences are MNHNS and SASEGT. The data were also submitted as part of a second study, on yellow fever vaccine responses in identical twins. That source adds: The T cell response to vaccination in identical twins was reportedly partly convergent and partly personalized.

This sequence originates from a woman under 30 in good health. The chain links TRBV6-1 to TRBJ1-2; D perhaps matches TRBD1 (5 bases). The specimen was PBMCs. In DNA, the CDR3 is TGTGCCAGCACCCCACGCGGAGGGGCCTATGGCTACACCTTC. This gives the protein CASTPRGGAYGYTF.